This T cell receptor beta chain was recorded in a study of beta chain features in type 1 diabetes. This CDR3 contains 15 residues. CDR1 and CDR2 (germline): SQVTM, ANQGSEA. V dropped 1 base and J dropped 4; count of bases not matched to a gene: 7. Expressed TCRB transcripts were sequenced because the entire RNA isolate underwent reverse transcription. Read counts averaged approximately 3.5 million for samples of naive, central memory and regulatory T cells. The repertoire was sequenced with immunoSEQ multiplex PCR; TCRdb's copy has only in-frame clones and lacks some. Here the sample spans 200,000 to 300,000 clones, around 68% being singletons.

The chain joins TRBV29-1 to TRBJ2-5, with 9 bases lining up with TRBD2. The TCR comes from a man aged 25 to 40 in good health. Specimen: naive CD4+ T cells from blood. The CDR3 DNA reads as TGCAGCGTTGAAGGGCGGGGGGGCTATGCAGAGACCCAGTACTTC. Protein sequence: CSVEGRGGYAETQYF.